In this sample, the clone carrying this TCR beta chain turned up many times. Its specificity is not known. This specimen belongs to a study of Graves' ophthalmopathy and Graves' hyperthyroidism. Regarding the study as a whole: Appearing in blood as well were most expanded thyroid clonotypes above 0.001 frequency.

Beta-chain TCR CDR3 regions were amplified from RNA transcripts. Second-round multiplex PCR came after first-round RT-PCR with HTBI primers. TCRdb reprocessed the multiplex PCR reads via MiXCR and lists one record per CDR3 protein. The sample contains 340,000 or so distinct CDR3 sequences, 17% of which appear only once. No donor had other autoimmune disease, uncontrolled infection, pregnancy or lactation. Each diagnosis was determined on the basis of clinical symptoms, serum thyroxine, TRAb, thyroid ultrasound and orbital computed tomography. What supplied the PBMCs was roughly 10 ml of fresh peripheral blood. The sample was peripheral blood. The clonotype originates from an adult man with Graves' ophthalmopathy.

CDR3 sequence (DNA): TGTGCCAGCAGCGTGGGCCCAAGCTCCTACGAGCAGTACTTC. Amino acids: CASSVGPSSYEQYF. The V call is TRBV9, the J call TRBJ2-7; D unresolved. Trimming took 2 bases from V and 0 from J, leaving 9 bases between them. The V gene's germline CDR1 is SGDLS and CDR2 YYNGEE. CDR3 size: 14 residues.